The text below deals with one T cell receptor (beta chain). The data stem from a study of T cells in Graves' hyperthyroidism and ophthalmopathy. Germline CDR1 LNHNV, CDR2 YYDKDF (reference sequence). Trimming removed 0 bases from V and 7 bases from J, with 7 bases in between. The CDR3 has 13 residues. Amplification yielded TCR beta CDR3 regions, with RNA transcripts as the source. Researchers ran a first-round RT-PCR on the TCR CDR3 using the HTBI primer set. TCRdb reprocessed the multiplex PCR reads via MiXCR and lists one record per CDR3 protein. The sample holds around 620,000 distinct CDR3 sequences; about a sixth are singletons and the top ten take 3.8%.

The rearrangement joins TRBV15 to TRBJ1-5; D remains ambiguous. The sequencing input was blood. This receptor was taken from a woman younger than 45 with Graves' hyperthyroidism. The CDR3 sequence: CATSRDQGQPQHF. CDR3 bases: TGTGCCACCAGCAGAGATCAAGGGCAGCCCCAGCATTTT.